The rows below give T cell receptor beta chains drawn from one sample of a study of a mutant IDH1 vaccine in newly diagnosed glioma. Only in-frame clones appear in the TCRdb table, and some are missing; sequencing was by immunoSEQ multiplex PCR. The top ten clones hold roughly 20% of a sample with roughly 38,000 clones, 82% of them seen once. These TCRs are of unknown antigen specificity. The sample in question was PBMCs, obtained from a glioma patient whose treatment included an IDH1 peptide vaccine. The receptors here all came from a man aged 18 to 29 with glioma. Some clones in this sample may be carry-over from other donors' samples. CDR3s include the opening cysteine and the closing phenylalanine or tryptophan. Clone size is given for some rows only: seen once, a few or many times, or a class if the clone is expanded.

size	V	CDR3
once	TRBV4-3	CASSRGQGNYGYTF
NA	TRBV4-2	CASSQSMGIQTEAFF
NA	TRBV2	CASGAILRTEAFF
NA	TRBV9	CASSVVGDRVIFATNEKLFF
few	TRBV20-1	CSAEAGGAGTF
NA	TRBV11-3	CASSLDEREGLYNEQFF
NA	TRBV2	CARTLRTGTSGGAETQYF
once	TRBV4-1	CASSPRLAGGETQYF
NA	TRBV9	CASSSTGAGGGNTQYF
NA	TRBV4-2	CASSQESGRDTQYF
NA	TRBV18	CASSPLITGNTEAFF
NA	TRBV5-1	CASSSTDTQYF
NA	TRBV4-3	CASSSFAGLDEKLFF
NA	TRBV6-6	CASSGNTEAFF
once	TRBV2	CASSGSTDTQYF
once	TRBV4-3	CASSQERTIQTHNEQFF
NA	TRBV4-2	CASSQDPYQPQHF
NA	TRBV11-3	CASSLVGIAEAFF
NA	TRBV7-2	CASSSGTRAFF
NA	TRBV6-5	CASRIWGYGYTF
NA	TRBV30	CAWREDWGSYNEQFF
NA	TRBV15	CATSNLGAGPYEQYF
NA	TRBV6-1	CASSKISGSGNTIYF
once	TRBV15	CATSRDAMRGTYTGELFF
NA	TRBV30	CAWERGGMTVHMNTQYF
once	TRBV15	CATSAGFSVETTEAFF
NA	TRBV18	CASSPMAVSNQPQHF
NA	TRBV7-2	CASSYRRQGKSYGYTF
few	TRBV2	CASSYGGINTEAFF
NA	TRBV4-3	CASSQDWAGDGTEAFF
NA	TRBV6-5	CASSYSGGAGNTIYF
NA	TRBV2	CASSGLAVVNSPLHF